The rows below give T cell receptor beta chains drawn from one sample of a study of technical replicates of blood from several donors. The repertoire was sequenced with immunoSEQ multiplex PCR; TCRdb's copy has only in-frame clones and lacks some. The sample gives approximately 80,000 clones, more than 95% of which show up once; around 0.15% is in the top ten. Sequencing was performed on T cells isolated from PBMCs. The receptors stem from a human donor in good health. Both conserved end residues are part of each CDR3. The order of the fields is V gene, D gene, J gene, CDR3 protein, CDR3 DNA. D genes are given only for firm matches.

>TRBV7-9|TRBD1|TRBJ1-2
CASSNRQGMEGYTF
TGTGCCAGCAGCAACAGACAGGGGATGGAGGGCTACACCTTC
>TRBV29-1|TRBD2|TRBJ2-1
CSVGPGEGGNEQFF
TGCAGCGTTGGCCCTGGGGAGGGTGGTAATGAGCAGTTCTTC
>TRBV12-5|.|TRBJ1-4
CASGLGTDNEKLFF
TGTGCTAGTGGTTTGGGGACAGATAATGAAAAACTGTTTTTT
>TRBV5-1|TRBD1|TRBJ1-3
CASSQKTGEGNTIYF
TGCGCCAGCAGCCAAAAGACAGGGGAAGGAAACACCATATATTTT
>TRBV4-1|TRBD1|TRBJ1-4
CASSQGQGPTNEKLFF
TGCGCCAGCAGCCAAGGACAGGGGCCAACTAATGAAAAACTGTTTTTT
>TRBV5-1|.|TRBJ2-1
CASSLEGHYNEQFF
TGCGCCAGCAGCTTGGAAGGACATTACAATGAGCAGTTCTTC
>TRBV5-4|.|TRBJ1-1
CASSLTGGGTEAFF
TGTGCCAGCAGCTTGACGGGGGGCGGCACTGAAGCTTTCTTT
>TRBV11-2|.|TRBJ1-6
CASSSPRGWTAQPPSPLHF
TGTGCCAGCAGCTCTCCCCGGGGATGGACAGCCCAGCCACCCTCACCCCTCCACTTT
>TRBV4-2|.|TRBJ2-3
CASSQIAIKDTQYF
TGTGCCAGCAGCCAAATTGCGATTAAAGATACGCAGTATTTT
>TRBV11-2|.|TRBJ1-4
CASSLLTNEKLFF
TGTGCCAGCAGCTTACTGACTAATGAAAAACTGTTTTTT
>TRBV5-1|TRBD2|TRBJ2-5
CASSYYGGGFQETQYF
TGCGCCAGCAGCTACTATGGCGGGGGTTTCCAAGAGACCCAGTACTTC